One sample yielded the 6 T cell receptor beta chains listed below, sequenced in a study of regulatory T cells in long-lasting Graves disease. The sample's time point: newly diagnosed GD, antithyroid drugs for less than 3 months. From RNA extracted from PBMCs, the TCR library was made. CDR3 regions were amplified by Arm-PCR using iRepertoire HTBI primers to build TCR beta libraries. TCRdb processed the multiplex PCR reads anew with MiXCR; each CDR3 protein has one entry. The sample has some 370,000 distinct CDR3 sequences, about 11% seen once; the top ten hold 15% to 20%. A further study also used this sample, focusing on T cells in Graves' hyperthyroidism and ophthalmopathy.

The material was peripheral blood mononuclear cells (PBMCs), obtained at new diagnosis, from a patient treated with antithyroid drugs. The receptors were sampled from a woman between 18 and 30 years old with Graves disease.

The table lists this clonotype with many counts. The chain links TRBV20-1 to TRBJ2-7, with TRBD2 identical over 8 bases. The CDR3 has 16 amino acids. Germline CDR1 and CDR2: DFQATT and SNEGSKA (reference sequence). Unmatched junction bases numbered 16, after V lost 4 bases and J lost 5 bases. CDR3 nucleotides: TGCAGTGCTACCCTGTTACCGGGACTAGGGAGCCACGAGCAGTACTTC. Translated, it gives CSATLLPGLGSHEQYF.

This clonotype was picked up many times. This chain links TRBV28 with TRBJ2-5; TRBD2 matches 10 bases. CDR1 and CDR2 (germline): MDHEN, SYDVKM. The CDR3 has 14 residues. V lost 8 bases to trimming and J lost 4 bases; unmatched junction nucleotides: 7. CDR3 nucleotides: TGTGCCAGCGAAGCGGGAGGGCCGGGAGAGACCCAGTACTTC. This encodes CASEAGGPGETQYF.

This clonotype was seen ten or more times. V gene TRBV20-1 combines with J gene TRBJ2-2; the match to TRBD2 covers 9 bases. From germline, CDR1 is DFQATT and CDR2 SNEGSKA (reference sequence). V was clipped by 3 bases and J by 3 bases; unmatched bases: 5. The CDR3 runs to 15 residues. DNA for the CDR3: TGCAGTGCTAGGGGCGGGAGGGCCTACACCGGGGAGCTGTTTTTT. Protein: CSARGGRAYTGELFF.

The table lists this clonotype with many counts. The chain couples TRBV7-2 to TRBJ2-5, with D possibly TRBD1 on 6 matching bases. The ends were cut back, 2 bases at V and 2 bases at J, with 9 bases in the middle. Looked up from germline, CDR1 is SGHTA and CDR2 is FQGNSA. This CDR3 comprises 14 residues. For the CDR3, the DNA is TGTGCCAGCAGCTTAATCACAGGGCAAGAGACCCAGTACTTC. Translation gives CASSLITGQETQYF.

The chain combines TRBV4-2 with TRBJ2-5; D is unclear. CDR3 length equals 13 residues. The V gene lost 3 bases and the J gene lost 1 base, with 6 bases spanning the gap. The germline V gene has CDR1 LGHNA and CDR2 YNFKEQ. CDR3 amino acids: CASSQSSQETQYF. CDR3 bases: TGTGCCAGCAGCCAGTCGTCCCAAGAGACCCAGTACTTC.

This clonotype was observed at least ten times. The J gene is TRBJ1-5, the V gene TRBV30, with D possibly being TRBD1 (5 bases). CDR1 GTSNPN and CDR2 SVGIG come from the germline V gene (reference sequence). The CDR3 has 13 residues. The V end lost 1 base, the J end lost 6 bases, and 10 bases lay between the germline ends. CDR3 sequence reads: CAWSGGHFQPQHF. The CDR3 bases are TGTGCCTGGAGTGGAGGACACTTTCAGCCCCAGCATTTT.